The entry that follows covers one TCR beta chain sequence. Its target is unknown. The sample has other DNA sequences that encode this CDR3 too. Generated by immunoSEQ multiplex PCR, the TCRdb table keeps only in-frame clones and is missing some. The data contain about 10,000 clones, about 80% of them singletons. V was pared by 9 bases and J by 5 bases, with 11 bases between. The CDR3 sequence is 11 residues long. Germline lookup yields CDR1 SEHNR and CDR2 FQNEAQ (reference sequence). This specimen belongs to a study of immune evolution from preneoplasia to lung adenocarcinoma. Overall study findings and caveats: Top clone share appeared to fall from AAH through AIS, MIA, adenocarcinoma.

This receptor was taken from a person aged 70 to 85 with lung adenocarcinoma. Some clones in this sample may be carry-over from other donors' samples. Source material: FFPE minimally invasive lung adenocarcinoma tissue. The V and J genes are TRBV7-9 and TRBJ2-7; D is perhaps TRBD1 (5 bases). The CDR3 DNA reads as TGTGCCAGTAGTCAGACAGACGAGCAGTACTTC. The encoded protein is CASSQTDEQYF.